The following is a T cell receptor (beta chain) sequence with its context. What it binds is not known. Assay: immunoSEQ multiplex PCR; the TCRdb copy retains only in-frame clones and omits some. Among over 70,000 clones listed, approximately 93% were seen once. The CDR3 contains 14 residues. Trimming stripped 5 bases from V and 7 bases from J, with 15 bases between. Germline V gives CDR1 MNHEY, CDR2 SMNVEV (reference sequence). The data belong to a study of graft-versus-host responses after intestinal transplantation. About the study: Recipients obtained multivisceral, liver-intestinal, or isolated intestinal transplants. Anti-thymocyte globulin induction was given to all recipients, followed by tacrolimus and steroids for roughly 3 years.

General study findings and limits: There were GvH clones found in recipient marrow, and some of them appeared first in ileum or blood. HvG clone declines early post-transplant were associated with peak circulating GvH levels.

The sequences come from unstimulated CD8+ T cells sorted from spleen or lymph node cells, collected before intestinal transplant. The receptor's source is a human donor who received an intestinal transplant. The rearrangement joins TRBV27 to TRBJ1-5; the D gene is possibly TRBD1 (6 bases). The CDR3 is CASSPGQIAQPQHF. Written as DNA, the CDR3 is TGTGCCAGCAGTCCCGGACAGATTGCCCAGCCCCAGCATTTT.